Below are 22 T cell receptor beta chains sequenced from a single sample in a study of Ad26.COV2.S vaccination and SARS-CoV-2 variants. As to treatment: around 19 received Ad26.COV2.S at low or high dose, single or two shots; about 5 received placebo; per-sample allocation not given. Samples analyzed were those drawn on day 63 after the first vaccine or placebo injection. Produced via immunoSEQ multiplex PCR; TCRdb's table is partial and in-frame only. Of under 300,000 clones listed, roughly 87% are singletons. This material consisted of peripheral blood, taken in a trial of Ad26.COV2.S vaccine versus placebo. These receptors came from a person aged 18-65 years who received the Ad26.COV2.S COVID-19 vaccine or a placebo.

This sequence joins TRBV4-1 and TRBJ2-5; TRBD1 matches at 9 bases. Germline V gives CDR1 MGHRA, CDR2 YSYEKL. CDR3 length: 16 amino acids. V was clipped by 4 bases and J by 3 bases; unmatched bases: 9. The CDR3 spells CASSRQPGQGEETQYF. In DNA form, the CDR3 reads TGCGCCAGCAGCCGACAACCGGGACAGGGTGAAGAGACCCAGTACTTC.

V usage is TRBV18 and J usage is TRBJ1-3, with D possibly TRBD1 on 6 matching bases. This CDR3 contains 17 residues. The germline CDR1 and CDR2 sequences are KGHSH and LQKENI. V lost 1 base and J lost 2, with 15 bases in between. The CDR3 protein is CASSPRGHIGAGNTIYF. In nucleotides, the CDR3 is TGTGCCAGCTCACCACGGGGACACATAGGGGCTGGAAACACCATATATTTT.

This sequence joins TRBV5-4 and TRBJ2-1; D unclear. CDR1 is SGHNT and CDR2 is YYREEE in the germline V gene (reference sequence). V was cut by 2 bases and J by 5 bases, with 11 bases left in between. This CDR3 spans 14 amino acids. For the CDR3, the DNA is TGTGCCAGCAGCTTTCCCCTCCAGAACAATGAGCAGTTCTTC. It codes for CASSFPLQNNEQFF.

The V call is TRBV24-1, the J call TRBJ2-5, with D hard to call. The CDR3 loop spans 13 amino acids. Germline V gene sequence: CDR1 KGHDR, CDR2 SFDVKD. The V end lost 5 bases, the J end lost 5 bases, and 11 bases lay between the germline ends. The CDR3 bases are TGTGCCACCAGTGGGGCGACATGGGAGACCCAGTACTTC. Amino acid sequence: CATSGATWETQYF.

The V call is TRBV6-2 or TRBV6-3, the J call TRBJ1-2; D possibly corresponds to TRBD1 (6 bases). Trimming cost V 4 bases and J 8 bases, with 26 bases left between them. The CDR3 length is 17 residues. Looked up from germline, CDR1 is MNHEY and CDR2 is SVGEGT. The CDR3 protein is CASSSSTGTRLRNGYTF. The CDR3 DNA sequence: TGTGCCAGCAGTTCCTCCACCGGGACACGACTCAGGAACGGCTACACCTTC.

CDR3 nucleotides: TGCGCCAGCAGCCAAGATGGGAGGGACTTCCAAGGGCGGGATACGCAGTATTTT. This encodes CASSQDGRDFQGRDTQYF. This chain links TRBV4-1 with TRBJ2-3; 7 positions agree with TRBD2. CDR3 length equals 18 residues. Trimming cost V 0 bases and J 6 bases; bases outside gene matches: 15. The germline gives CDR1 MGHRA, CDR2 YSYEKL.

This clone appeared once. The rearrangement joins TRBV4-2 to TRBJ2-1; 11 nucleotides line up with TRBD2. The germline V gene encodes CDR1 LGHNA and CDR2 YNFKEQ. V lost 0 bases, J lost 3 bases, and 4 bases stayed unmatched. There are 17 residues in the CDR3. For the CDR3, the DNA is TGTGCCAGCAGCCAAGAAATAGCGGGAGGGAACTACAATGAGCAGTTCTTC. Encoded protein: CASSQEIAGGNYNEQFF.

V and J are TRBV7-9 and TRBJ2-3; 9 bases align to TRBD1. CDR1 and CDR2 (germline): SEHNR, FQNEAQ (reference sequence). V was pared by 5 bases and J by 3 bases, with 6 bases of the junction left unmatched. The CDR3 has 15 amino acids. The chain's CDR3 is CASSAHRGRTDTQYF. The DNA of the CDR3 is TGTGCCAGCAGCGCTCACAGGGGGCGAACAGATACGCAGTATTTT.

The count of this clone is one. As DNA, the CDR3 is TGCGCCAGCAGCCCGGGGACTAGCGGGCTGGAGACCCAGTACTTC. Its translation: CASSPGTSGLETQYF. V gene TRBV5-1 combines with J gene TRBJ2-5, with TRBD2 matching over 12 bases. This CDR3 region has 15 residues. Looked up from germline, CDR1 is SGHRS and CDR2 is YFSETQ. The V segment lost 4 bases and the J segment 5 bases; nucleotides outside the gene matches: 6.

J is TRBJ1-2 and V is TRBV30; weak D call: TRBD1 (5 bases). Germline lookup yields CDR1 GTSNPN and CDR2 SVGIG (reference sequence). Trimming left V 2 bases short and J 4 bases short, with 17 bases between. CDR3 length: 15 residues. The CDR3: CAWSSGSGAGYGYTF. The DNA of the CDR3 is TGTGCCTGGAGTTCAGGCAGCGGGGCCGGCTATGGCTACACCTTC.

The chain recombines TRBV4-1 with TRBJ1-6; D is ambiguous. CDR1 is MGHRA and CDR2 is YSYEKL in the germline V gene. The CDR3 runs to 20 residues. The V end lost 2 bases, the J end lost 0 bases, and 20 bases lay between the germline ends. The DNA for the CDR3 is TGCGCCAGCAGCCAATTCGATCACGGATTAAATCCCTCCTATAATTCACCCCTCCACTTT. Translation gives CASSQFDHGLNPSYNSPLHF.

This clone is a singleton in its sample. This chain links TRBV7-2 with TRBJ2-1; 7 positions match TRBD2. This CDR3 has 15 residues. V was pared by 7 bases and J by 0 bases, with 6 bases of the junction left unmatched. In germline, CDR1 is SGHTA, CDR2 FQGNSA. This CDR3 is CASIMGGGSYNEQFF. DNA for the CDR3: TGTGCCAGCATCATGGGGGGGGGCTCCTACAATGAGCAGTTCTTC. Full variable domain (outside the CDR3, taken from reference TRBV7-2 and TRBJ2-1): GAGVSQSPSNKVTEKGKDVELRCDPISGHTALYWYRQSLGQGLEFLIYFQGNSAPDKSGLPSDRFSAERTGGSVSTLTIQRTQQEDSAVYLCASIMGGGSYNEQFFGPGTRLTVL.

This chain connects TRBV28 to TRBJ2-5; 7 bases line up with TRBD1. Per germline, CDR1 MDHEN and CDR2 SYDVKM. This CDR3 has 14 residues. V gave up 4 bases and J gave up 1 base; unmatched junction bases: 3. CDR3 in amino acids: CASSSWDSQETQYF. In nucleotides, the CDR3 is TGTGCCAGCAGTTCGTGGGACAGCCAAGAGACCCAGTACTTC. The entire variable domain, with the rest obtained from reference TRBV28 and TRBJ2-5, is as follows: DVKVTQSSRYLVKRTGEKVFLECVQDMDHENMFWYRQDPGLGLRLIYFSYDVKMKEKGDIPEGYSVSREKKERFSLILESASTNQTSMYLCASSSWDSQETQYFGPGTRLLVL.

The chain recombines TRBV6-4 with TRBJ2-2; D unclear. Germline V gives CDR1 MRHNA, CDR2 SNTAGT. V was trimmed by 5 bases and J by 0 bases, leaving 10 bases between them. The CDR3 covers 15 residues. DNA of the CDR3: TGTGCCAGCAGTACGGACCAGACGAACACCGGGGAGCTGTTTTTT. Translation: CASSTDQTNTGELFF.

The chain employs TRBV10-3 and TRBJ1-1; TRBD1 might be the D (6 bases). V lost 0 bases and J 6 bases, leaving 17 bases between the germline ends. Per germline, CDR1 ENHRY and CDR2 SYGVKD. The length of the CDR3 is 16 residues. DNA of the CDR3: TGTGCCATCAGTGAGTCGGTAGCGGGGGGCAGGGCTGAAGCTTTCTTT. This translates into CAISESVAGGRAEAFF.

The chain recombines TRBV9 with TRBJ2-7, with 12 bases identical to TRBD2. This CDR3 spans 15 amino acids. The V and J ends lost 0 bases and 6 bases, in that order; junction bases with no gene match: 4. CDR1 and CDR2 from the germline V gene are SGDLS and YYNGEE. CDR3 nucleotides: TGTGCCAGCAGCGTAGTGGCTAGCGGGGGGGCCGAGCAGTACTTC. This gives the protein CASSVVASGGAEQYF.

The genes are TRBV4-3 and TRBJ1-2; D is uncertain. V was cut by 3 bases and J by 0 bases, with 2 bases left in between. From germline, CDR1 is LGHNA and CDR2 YSLEER. The CDR3 loop spans 12 amino acids. CDR3 loop: CASSQANYGYTF. For the CDR3, the DNA is TGCGCCAGCAGCCAGGCTAACTATGGCTACACCTTC.

The genes are TRBV10-3 and TRBJ1-6; 8 bases line up with TRBD1. Germline values: CDR1 ENHRY, CDR2 SYGVKD. J lost 10 bases, V lost 6 bases, and 2 bases had no gene match. This CDR3 spans 12 amino acids. The CDR3 DNA is TGTGCCATCAGGACAGGGGACTCACCCCTCCACTTT. Its protein is CAIRTGDSPLHF.

This clone has at least ten counts. The CDR3 nucleotides are TGTGCCAGCAACGGGGACTCCTACGAGCAGTACTTC. Translating gives CASNGDSYEQYF. The V call is TRBV6-5, the J call TRBJ2-7, with D possibly TRBD2 on 5 matching bases. Trimming stripped 7 bases from V and 0 bases from J, with 7 bases between. CDR3 size: 12 residues. Germline values: CDR1 MNHEY, CDR2 SVGAGI.

The gene calls are TRBV6-2 or TRBV6-3 and TRBJ2-7; 11 bases match TRBD1. After removal of 5 bases from V and 5 bases from J, the junction contained 8 bases not matched to a gene. CDR3 length: 15 residues. The V gene's germline CDR1 is MNHEY and CDR2 SVGEGT. The CDR3 sequence is CASSAGQGVGDEQYV. In DNA form, the CDR3 reads TGTGCCAGCAGTGCGGGACAGGGGGTGGGGGACGAGCAGTACGTC.

This chain uses TRBV4-1 with TRBJ1-1; 7 nucleotides line up with TRBD1. With 3 bases clipped from V and 4 bases from J, the junction kept 2 bases outside the gene matches. The germline V gene encodes CDR1 MGHRA and CDR2 YSYEKL. CDR3 size: 13 residues. CDR3 coding DNA: TGCGCCAGCAGCCAGGGACAGATCACTGAAGCTTTCTTT. Encoded protein: CASSQGQITEAFF.

This chain joins TRBV29-1 and TRBJ2-7; TRBD1 matches at 9 bases. The CDR3 has 16 amino acids. The trim removed 8 bases at V and 5 bases at J, leaving 19 bases unmatched. Germline V CDR1 and CDR2: SQVTM, ANQGSEA. CDR3 coding DNA: TGCAGCTTCCCGATAGAACCCGGGACAGGGCCCAACGAGCAGTACGTC. It encodes CSFPIEPGTGPNEQYV.